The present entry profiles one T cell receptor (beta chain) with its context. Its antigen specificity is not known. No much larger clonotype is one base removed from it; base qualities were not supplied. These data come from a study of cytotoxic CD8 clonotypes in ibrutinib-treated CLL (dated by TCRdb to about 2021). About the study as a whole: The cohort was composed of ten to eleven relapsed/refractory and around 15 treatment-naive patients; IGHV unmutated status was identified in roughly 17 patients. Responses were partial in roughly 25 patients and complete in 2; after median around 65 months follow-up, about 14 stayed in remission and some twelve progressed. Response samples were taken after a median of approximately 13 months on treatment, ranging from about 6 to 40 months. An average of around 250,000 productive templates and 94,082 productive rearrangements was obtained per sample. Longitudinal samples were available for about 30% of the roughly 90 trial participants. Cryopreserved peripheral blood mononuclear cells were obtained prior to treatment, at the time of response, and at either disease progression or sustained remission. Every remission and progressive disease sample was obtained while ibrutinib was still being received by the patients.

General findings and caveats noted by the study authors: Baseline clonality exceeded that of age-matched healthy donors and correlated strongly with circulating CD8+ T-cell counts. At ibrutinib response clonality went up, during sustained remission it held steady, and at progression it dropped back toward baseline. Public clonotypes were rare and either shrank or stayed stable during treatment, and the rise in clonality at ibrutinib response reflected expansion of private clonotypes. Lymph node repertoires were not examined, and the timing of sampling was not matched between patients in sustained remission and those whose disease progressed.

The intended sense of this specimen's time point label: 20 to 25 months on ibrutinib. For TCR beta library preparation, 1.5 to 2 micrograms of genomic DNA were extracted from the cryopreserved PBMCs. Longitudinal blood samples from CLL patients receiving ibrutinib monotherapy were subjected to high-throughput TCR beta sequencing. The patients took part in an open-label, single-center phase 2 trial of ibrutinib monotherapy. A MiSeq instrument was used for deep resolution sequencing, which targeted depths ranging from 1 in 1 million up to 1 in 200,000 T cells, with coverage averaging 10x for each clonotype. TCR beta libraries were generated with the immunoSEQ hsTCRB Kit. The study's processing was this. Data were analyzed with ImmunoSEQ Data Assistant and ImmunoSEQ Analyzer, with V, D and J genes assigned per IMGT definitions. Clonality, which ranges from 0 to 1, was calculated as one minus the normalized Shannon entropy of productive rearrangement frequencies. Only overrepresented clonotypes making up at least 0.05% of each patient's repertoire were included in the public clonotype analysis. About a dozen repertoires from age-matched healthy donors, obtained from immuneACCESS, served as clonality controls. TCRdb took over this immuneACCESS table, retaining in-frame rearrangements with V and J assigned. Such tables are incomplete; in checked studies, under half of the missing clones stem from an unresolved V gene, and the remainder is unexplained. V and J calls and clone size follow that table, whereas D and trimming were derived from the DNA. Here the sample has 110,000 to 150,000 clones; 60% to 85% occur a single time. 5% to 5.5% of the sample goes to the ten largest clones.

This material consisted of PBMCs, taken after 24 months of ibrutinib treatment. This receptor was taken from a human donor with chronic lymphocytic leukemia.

The CDR3 is CASSLGRQGGQYF. The base sequence is TGTGCCAGCAGCTTGGGTCGGCAGGGCGGGCAGTACTTC. The chain joins TRBV11-3 to TRBJ2-7, and the D gene may be TRBD1, 5 bases matching. From the cysteine up to the phenylalanine, the CDR3 has a length of 13 residues. Only the CDR3 region is kept as DNA, spanning 39 bases read in frame from base 1. Sequences SGHNT (CDR1) and YENEEA (CDR2) are obtained from the germline V gene. Relative to germline, V is 3 bases shorter and J is 9 bases shorter, with 15 bases between their ends.